This is a list of T cell receptor beta chains from one sample in a study of cytomegalovirus exposure and HLA in healthy donors. Some clones are missing from TCRdb's copy, which holds only in-frame ones; the method was immunoSEQ multiplex PCR. The table lists roughly 180,000 clones, about 80% of them singletons. Sequenced material: PBMCs. The receptors originated from a man between 18 and 29 years old in good health and CMV-seropositive. Each CDR3 is given with its conserved first and last residue. A D gene is named only where the DNA matches it firmly. Size values are once, few and many counts, or a class for expanded clones, and some rows have none.

j_call: TRBJ1-4; clone_size: -; d_call: -; v_call: TRBV5-1; cdr3_nt: TGCGCCAGCAGCCTCGATGGGCTTGGTAATGAAAAACTGTTTTTT; cdr3_aa: CASSLDGLGNEKLFF
j_call: TRBJ2-6; clone_size: -; d_call: -; v_call: TRBV9; cdr3_nt: TGTGCCCCCGGACTCCTCTCTGGGGCCAACGTCCTGACTTTC; cdr3_aa: CAPGLLSGANVLTF
j_call: TRBJ2-7; clone_size: few; d_call: TRBD2; v_call: TRBV5-1; cdr3_nt: TGCGCCAGCAGCCCGGGACTAGCGGGAGGCTACGAGCAGTACTTC; cdr3_aa: CASSPGLAGGYEQYF
j_call: TRBJ1-3; clone_size: -; d_call: -; v_call: TRBV30; cdr3_nt: TGTGCCTGGAGTCCCGACGGAGGAACCTTCGGACGGAACACCATATATTTT; cdr3_aa: CAWSPDGGTFGRNTIYF
j_call: TRBJ2-7; clone_size: -; d_call: TRBD1; v_call: TRBV11-3; cdr3_nt: TGTGCCAGCAGCGCCACCGGGACAGGGGGCAACGAGCAGTACTTC; cdr3_aa: CASSATGTGGNEQYF
j_call: TRBJ2-1; clone_size: -; d_call: TRBD2; v_call: TRBV2; cdr3_nt: TGTGCCGGCCGACTAGCGAGCTACAATGAGCAGTTCTTC; cdr3_aa: CAGRLASYNEQFF
j_call: TRBJ1-2; clone_size: once; d_call: TRBD1; v_call: TRBV19; cdr3_nt: TGTGCCAGTTGTACCATCGGGACAGCTAACTATGGCTACACCTTC; cdr3_aa: CASCTIGTANYGYTF
j_call: TRBJ2-7; clone_size: -; d_call: TRBD1; v_call: TRBV15; cdr3_nt: TGTGCCACCAGTTCGAGGCAGGGGGACTACGAGCAGTACTTC; cdr3_aa: CATSSRQGDYEQYF
j_call: TRBJ1-1; clone_size: -; d_call: -; v_call: TRBV2; cdr3_nt: TGTGCCAGCAGTTACAGGGATCACGCCGCAAACACTGAAGCTTTCTTT; cdr3_aa: CASSYRDHAANTEAFF
j_call: TRBJ1-1; clone_size: few; d_call: -; v_call: TRBV4-3; cdr3_nt: TGCGCCAGCAGCTTAGGGAGGGCAGCGGCGGGCACTGAAGCTTTCTTT; cdr3_aa: CASSLGRAAAGTEAFF
j_call: TRBJ2-7; clone_size: -; d_call: TRBD2; v_call: TRBV28; cdr3_nt: TGTGCCAGCAGTTTTTCGGGACTAGAGAACGAGCAGTACTTC; cdr3_aa: CASSFSGLENEQYF
j_call: TRBJ1-5; clone_size: -; d_call: -; v_call: TRBV7-2; cdr3_nt: TGTGCCAGCAGCCCCCCCGACAGTTCACAGCCCCAGCATTTT; cdr3_aa: CASSPPDSSQPQHF